These 26 T cell receptor beta chains originate from one sample sequenced in a study of cytomegalovirus exposure and HLA in healthy donors. 13 Jbeta primers and 60 Vbeta primers were used for the PCR. Clones were sequenced by immunoSEQ multiplex PCR, and TCRdb holds only the in-frame ones, with some missing. The sample has 130,000 or so clones, more than 60% seen once; the top ten hold around 1.9%. The sample consisted of PBMCs. These TCRs come from a male donor in good health and CMV-seronegative.

This chain uses TRBV4-2 with TRBJ2-3; D might be TRBD2 (6 bases). The CDR3 spans 15 residues. The germline gives CDR1 LGHNA, CDR2 YNFKEQ. The ends were cut back, 1 base at V and 4 bases at J, with 12 bases in the middle. This chain's CDR3 is CASSQGFRDSDTQYF. CDR3 bases: TGTGCCAGCAGCCAAGGTTTCAGGGACTCAGATACGCAGTATTTT.

This sequence joins TRBV9 and TRBJ1-1; 9 bases are shared with TRBD1. CDR1 is SGDLS, CDR2 YYNGEE, per germline. Germline trimming cut 2 bases from V and 6 bases from J; bases unmatched to any gene: 5. The CDR3 is 14 residues long. CDR3 sequence (DNA): TGTGCCAGCAGCGTTCTAAGGACAGGGGCTGAAGCTTTCTTT. It yields the protein CASSVLRTGAEAFF. The whole variable domain, filled in from reference TRBV9 and TRBJ1-1, reads DSGVTQTPKHLITATGQRVTLRCSPRSGDLSVYWYQQSLDQGLQFLIQYYNGEERAKGNILERFSAQQFPDLHSELNLSSLELGDSALYFCASSVLRTGAEAFFGQGTRLTVV.

For this clone: The junction differs from germline at one of its ends, possibly a read error. This rearrangement joins TRBV7-6 to TRBJ1-2, with D uncertain. The CDR3 consists of 17 residues. The germline V gene encodes CDR1 SGHVS and CDR2 FNYEAQ. The DNA for the CDR3 is TGTGCCAGCAGCTTAGAAGCGGCGGGAAAAGATTACTATGGCTGCACCTTC. Translation gives CASSLEAAGKDYYGCTF.

CDR3 loop: CASGGQTYEQYF. The CDR3 coding sequence is TGTGCCAGCGGGGGACAGACCTACGAGCAGTACTTC. The chain uses TRBV27 and TRBJ2-7; 7 bases map to TRBD1. Trimming cost V 8 bases and J 2 bases; bases outside gene matches: 3. This CDR3 comprises 12 residues. CDR1 and CDR2 (germline): MNHEY, SMNVEV (reference sequence).

This clone occurred a few times. The J gene is TRBJ1-3, the V gene TRBV27, with TRBD1 matching over 7 bases. V lost 0 bases to trimming and J lost 0 bases; unmatched junction nucleotides: 11. The germline V gene has CDR1 MNHEY and CDR2 SMNVEV (reference sequence). The CDR3 has 19 residues. DNA for the CDR3: TGTGCCAGCAGTTTATCTGACCCTAGGACAGGACTCTCTGGAAACACCATATATTTT. Its protein is CASSLSDPRTGLSGNTIYF.

J is TRBJ2-3 and V is TRBV15; 8 bases match TRBD1. Germline CDR1 and CDR2: LNHNV and YYDKDF (reference sequence). Trimming removed 0 bases from V and 4 bases from J; junction bases left unmatched: 9. CDR3 length equals 17 residues. CDR3 DNA sequence: TGTGCCACCAGCAGAGATTGGGGCAGGGGGCTCGCAGATACGCAGTATTTT. It codes for CATSRDWGRGLADTQYF.

The chain carries TRBV5-4 and TRBJ2-7; 9 bases align to TRBD1. Germline V gene lookup returns CDR1 SGHNT and CDR2 YYREEE (reference sequence). The CDR3 consists of 14 residues. Trimming took 4 bases from V and 3 from J; bases not matched to a gene: 5. The CDR3 DNA reads TGTGCCAGCAGCCACGACAGGGGGGGCTACGAGCAGTACTTC. Protein sequence: CASSHDRGGYEQYF.

This clone appeared a single time. Other DNA sequences from this sample encode an identical CDR3 as well. This chain connects TRBV5-1 to TRBJ2-5; D possibly corresponds to TRBD1 (6 bases). This CDR3 comprises 13 residues. The germline CDR1 and CDR2 sequences are SGHRS and YFSETQ. V lost 2 bases, J lost 5 bases, and 10 bases lay in between. This chain's CDR3 is CASSFPQGETQYF. CDR3 DNA sequence: TGCGCCAGCAGCTTTCCCCAGGGGGAGACCCAGTACTTC.

J is TRBJ1-1 and V is TRBV7-9; 7 bases match TRBD1. Germline V gene lookup returns CDR1 SEHNR and CDR2 FQNEAQ (reference sequence). This CDR3 region has 14 residues. Trimming removed 5 bases from V and 0 bases from J; junction bases left unmatched: 3. CDR3 coding DNA: TGTGCCAGCAGCCACGGGACAGTGAACACTGAAGCTTTCTTT. Protein product: CASSHGTVNTEAFF.

This sequence joins TRBV7-2 and TRBJ2-3; the match to TRBD1 covers 7 bases. The length of the CDR3 is 15 residues. J was trimmed by 2 bases and V by 2 bases; bases with no gene match: 4. Germline values: CDR1 SGHTA, CDR2 FQGNSA. The CDR3: CASSLQGQYTDTQYF. The CDR3 nucleotides read TGTGCCAGCAGCTTACAGGGACAGTACACAGATACGCAGTATTTT.

The CDR3 loop is CASSLVIGRFSYEQYF. The CDR3 coding sequence is TGTGCCAGCAGCTTAGTGATTGGGAGGTTCTCCTACGAGCAGTACTTC. The V gene is TRBV11-2, the J gene TRBJ2-7; a weak D match, TRBD2 (6 bases). The germline CDR1 and CDR2 sequences are SGHAT and FQNNGV. This CDR3 has 16 amino acids. Trimming removed 1 base from V and 0 bases from J, with 13 bases in between.

This clone has more than one count but fewer than ten. V usage is TRBV5-6 and J usage is TRBJ2-4; TRBD1 aligns across 10 bases. The CDR3 extends over 14 amino acids. Germline trimming cut 1 base from V and 7 bases from J; bases unmatched to any gene: 2. Germline V gives CDR1 SGHDT, CDR2 YYEEEE. The CDR3 DNA sequence: TGTGCCAGCAGCTTGTGGACAGGGGGTAACATTCAGTACTTC. Its protein is CASSLWTGGNIQYF.

The chain recombines TRBV7-8 with TRBJ1-1; D is undetermined. Trimming left V 1 base short and J 6 bases short, with 9 bases between. There are 13 residues in the CDR3. Germline CDR1 and CDR2: SGHVS and FQNEAQ. CDR3 in amino acids: CASSLVLESEAFF. CDR3 sequence (DNA): TGTGCCAGCAGCTTAGTTCTTGAGTCTGAAGCTTTCTTT.

This clone was seen just once. The chain links TRBV15 to TRBJ1-1, with no clear D. The CDR3 runs 16 residues. V lost 4 bases and J lost 8, with 23 bases in between. From germline, CDR1 is LNHNV and CDR2 YYDKDF (reference sequence). The CDR3 spells CATSTRGVPEITEAFF. DNA of the CDR3: TGTGCCACCAGCACACGGGGTGTGCCGGAGATTACGGAAGCTTTCTTT.

In its sample, this clone was seen a few times. The CDR3 region has the DNA TGTGCCAGCAGTTACAGGCCCGGGGACACTGAAGCTTTCTTT. Protein: CASSYRPGDTEAFF. This rearrangement joins TRBV6-5 to TRBJ1-1; no reliable D call. V was clipped by 2 bases and J by 3 bases, with 10 bases between them. This CDR3 has 14 amino acids. Germline CDR1 and CDR2: MNHEY and SVGAGI.

The rearrangement uses TRBV19 and TRBJ2-1; D not certain. Germline assignment: CDR1 LNHDA and CDR2 SQIVND (reference sequence). This CDR3 region has 13 residues. Between the trimmed V and J ends, which lost 6 bases and 6 bases, there was a span of 12 bases. The DNA for the CDR3 is TGTGCCAGTAGAAGCTCCGAAATCAATGAGCAGTTCTTC. Translation gives CASRSSEINEQFF.

The CDR3 region is CASSRMATETTDTQYF. The CDR3 DNA reads TGCGCCAGCAGCCGCATGGCGACAGAAACCACAGATACGCAGTATTTT. The chain is built from TRBV5-1 and TRBJ2-3, with D possibly being TRBD1 (5 bases). CDR3 length: 16 residues. Germline V gene data show CDR1 as SGHRS and CDR2 as YFSETQ. V shed 4 bases and J shed 2 bases, with 17 bases lying between them.

The rearrangement uses TRBV9 and TRBJ2-2; D gene ambiguous. Trimming stripped 0 bases from V and 8 bases from J, with 11 bases between. Germline CDR1 reads SGDLS; CDR2 reads YYNGEE. This CDR3 contains 14 residues. The CDR3 nucleotides are TGTGCCAGCAGCGTAGGTCAGGTCGGTGGGGAGCTGTTTTTT. It encodes CASSVGQVGGELFF.

V usage is TRBV4-2 and J usage is TRBJ2-2; D call uncertain. V was cut by 4 bases and J by 7 bases, with 4 bases left in between. Germline CDR1 reads LGHNA; CDR2 reads YNFKEQ. This CDR3 spans 11 amino acids. The CDR3 region is CASSRGGELFF. For the CDR3, the DNA is TGTGCCAGCAGCCGCGGCGGGGAGCTGTTTTTT.

This chain uses TRBV7-2 with TRBJ1-5; 7 bases are shared with TRBD1. The CDR3 length is 18 residues. V dropped 2 bases and J dropped 2; count of bases not matched to a gene: 12. Germline values: CDR1 SGHTA, CDR2 FQGNSA. The CDR3 loop reads CASSLKGGAVWGNQPQHF. The CDR3 region has the DNA TGTGCCAGCAGCTTAAAAGGGGGCGCCGTGTGGGGCAATCAGCCCCAGCATTTT.

This clone was detected a few times. The rearrangement links TRBV6-1 to TRBJ1-5; TRBD1 agrees at 8 bases. V lost 1 base and J lost 0; bases outside the gene matches: 5. The CDR3 spans 17 residues. In germline, CDR1 is MNHNS, CDR2 SASEGT. Here the CDR3 reads CASSEDPGGSSNQPQHF. The CDR3 DNA follows: TGTGCCAGCAGTGAAGATCCAGGGGGCAGTAGCAATCAGCCCCAGCATTTT.

This clone has just one count. The V and J genes are TRBV28 and TRBJ1-5; no reliable D call. V lost 2 bases and J 8 bases, leaving 10 bases between the germline ends. Germline V gene lookup returns CDR1 MDHEN and CDR2 SYDVKM. The CDR3 is 13 amino acids. The CDR3 nucleotides are TGTGCCAGCAGTTTACAACTCCGGGAGCCCCAGCATTTT. Protein: CASSLQLREPQHF.

The table lists this clone with a few counts. Written as DNA, the CDR3 is TGTGCTAGTGGTTCCTCCCGGGCGGGGGAGACCCAGTACTTC. It specifies CASGSSRAGETQYF. The chain uses TRBV12-5 and TRBJ2-5; perhaps TRBD2 as D (6 bases). The CDR3 has 14 amino acids. V shed 4 bases and J shed 5 bases, with 14 bases lying between them. Per germline, CDR1 LGHNT and CDR2 FRNRAP.

The chain has TRBV7-9 and TRBJ2-2, with a possible D match to TRBD2 (7 bases). CDR3 length: 15 amino acids. V was cut by 2 bases and J by 4 bases, with 11 bases left in between. Germline V gene sequence: CDR1 SEHNR, CDR2 FQNEAQ (reference sequence). The CDR3 spells CASSLSAGATGELFF. The CDR3 DNA sequence: TGTGCCAGCAGCTTATCTGCGGGGGCCACCGGGGAGCTGTTTTTT.

This clone was seen once. This chain connects TRBV5-6 to TRBJ2-1; D might be TRBD1 (5 bases). This CDR3 is 15 amino acids long. V was cut by 2 bases and J by 4 bases, with 13 bases left in between. Per germline, CDR1 SGHDT and CDR2 YYEEEE. The CDR3 reads CASSFPDKTYNEQFF. The CDR3 DNA is TGTGCCAGCAGCTTCCCGGACAAAACTTACAATGAGCAGTTCTTC.

This clone was observed a few times. The chain uses TRBV28 and TRBJ1-6, with 8 bases matching TRBD1. CDR1 and CDR2 from the germline V gene are MDHEN and SYDVKM. The CDR3 is 16 residues long. J gave up 9 bases and V 6 bases, and 13 bases lay outside the gene matches. This CDR3 reads CASSTAGGQGFSPLHF. For the CDR3, the DNA is TGTGCCAGCAGCACGGCCGGCGGACAGGGTTTTTCACCCCTCCACTTT.